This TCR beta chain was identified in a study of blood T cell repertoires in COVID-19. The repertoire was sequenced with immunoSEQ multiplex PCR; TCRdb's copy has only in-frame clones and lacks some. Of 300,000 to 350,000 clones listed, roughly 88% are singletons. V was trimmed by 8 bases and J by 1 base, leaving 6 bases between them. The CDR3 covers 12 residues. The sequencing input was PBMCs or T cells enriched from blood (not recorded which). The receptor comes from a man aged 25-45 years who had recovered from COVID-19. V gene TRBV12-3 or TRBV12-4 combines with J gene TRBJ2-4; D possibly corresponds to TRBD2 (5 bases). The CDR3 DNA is TGTGCCAGCGGGAGTGCCAAAAACATTCAGTACTTC. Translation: CASGSAKNIQYF.